The sequence of this T cell receptor (beta chain) was determined in a study of T cells in localized non-small cell lung cancer. In the case of this clone: Its antigen remains unknown.

Study conclusions and caveats: Within adjacent lung there appeared a median approximately 60 of the top 100 tumor clones. Because sequencing included only one region (of the tumor), heterogeneity remains possible. An association was observed between higher blood T cell density and longer overall survival. Tumor showed lower T cell clonality than uninvolved adjacent lung, where it was highest.

TCRdb's copy holds only in-frame clones and misses some; the assay was immunoSEQ multiplex PCR. The repertoire has about 6,400 clones, 87% of them found once; the top ten carry about a sixth. Trimming cost V 5 bases and J 2 bases, with 13 bases left between them. The CDR3 is made up of 16 amino acids. Per the germline V gene, CDR1 is LNHDA and CDR2 is SQIVND (reference sequence). V usage is TRBV19 and J usage is TRBJ2-6; weak D call: TRBD1 (6 bases). The material was peripheral blood, obtained before any cancer treatment. The TCR comes from a male donor at least 60 years old with stage I lung adenocarcinoma. CDR3 bases: TGTGCCAGTAGTGGTGGGGGCATGACTGGGGCCAACGTCCTGACTTTC. Translation: CASSGGGMTGANVLTF.